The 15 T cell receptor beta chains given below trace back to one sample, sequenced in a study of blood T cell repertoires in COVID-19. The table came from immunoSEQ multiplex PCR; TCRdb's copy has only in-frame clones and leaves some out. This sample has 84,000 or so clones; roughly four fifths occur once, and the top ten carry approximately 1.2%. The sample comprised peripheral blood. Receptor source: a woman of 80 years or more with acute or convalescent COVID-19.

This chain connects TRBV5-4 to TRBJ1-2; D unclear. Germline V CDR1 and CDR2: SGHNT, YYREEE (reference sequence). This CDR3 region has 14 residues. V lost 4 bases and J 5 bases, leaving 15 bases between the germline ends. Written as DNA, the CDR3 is TGTGCCAGCAGCCCAATGTCACAGACATATGGCTACACCTTC. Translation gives CASSPMSQTYGYTF.

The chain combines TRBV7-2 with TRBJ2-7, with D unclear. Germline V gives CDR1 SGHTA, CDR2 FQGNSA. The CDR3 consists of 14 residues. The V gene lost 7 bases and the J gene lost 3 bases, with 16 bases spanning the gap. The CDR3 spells CASTPGELNYEQYF. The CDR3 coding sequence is TGTGCCAGCACCCCCGGAGAACTCAACTACGAGCAGTACTTC.

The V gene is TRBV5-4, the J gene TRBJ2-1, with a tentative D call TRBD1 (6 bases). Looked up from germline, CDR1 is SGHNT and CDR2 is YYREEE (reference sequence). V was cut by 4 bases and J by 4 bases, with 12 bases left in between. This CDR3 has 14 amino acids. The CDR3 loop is CASSRWTEYNEQFF. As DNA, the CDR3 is TGTGCCAGCAGCCGCTGGACAGAATACAATGAGCAGTTCTTC.

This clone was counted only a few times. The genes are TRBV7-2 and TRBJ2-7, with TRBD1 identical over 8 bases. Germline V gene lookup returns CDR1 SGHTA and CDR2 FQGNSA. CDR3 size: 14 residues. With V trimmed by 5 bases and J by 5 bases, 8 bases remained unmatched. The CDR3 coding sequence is TGTGCCAGCAGCGGACAGACAGGGGACCACGAGCAGTACTTC. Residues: CASSGQTGDHEQYF. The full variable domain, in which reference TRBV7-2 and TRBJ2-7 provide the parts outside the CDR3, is GAGVSQSPSNKVTEKGKDVELRCDPISGHTALYWYRQSLGQGLEFLIYFQGNSAPDKSGLPSDRFSAERTGGSVSTLTIQRTQQEDSAVYLCASSGQTGDHEQYFGPGTRLTVT.

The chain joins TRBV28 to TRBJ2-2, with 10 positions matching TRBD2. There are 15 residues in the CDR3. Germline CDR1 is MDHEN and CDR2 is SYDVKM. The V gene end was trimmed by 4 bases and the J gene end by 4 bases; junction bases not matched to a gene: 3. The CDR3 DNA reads TGTGCCAGCAGTTGGGCTAGCGGGGGCACCGGGGAGCTGTTTTTT. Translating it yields CASSWASGGTGELFF.

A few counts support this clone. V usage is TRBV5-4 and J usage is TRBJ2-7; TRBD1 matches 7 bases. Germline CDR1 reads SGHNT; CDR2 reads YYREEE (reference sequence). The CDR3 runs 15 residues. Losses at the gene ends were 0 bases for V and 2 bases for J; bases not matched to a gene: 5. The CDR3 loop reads CASSLAGGVAYEQYF. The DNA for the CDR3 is TGTGCCAGCAGCTTGGCAGGGGGAGTCGCCTACGAGCAGTACTTC.

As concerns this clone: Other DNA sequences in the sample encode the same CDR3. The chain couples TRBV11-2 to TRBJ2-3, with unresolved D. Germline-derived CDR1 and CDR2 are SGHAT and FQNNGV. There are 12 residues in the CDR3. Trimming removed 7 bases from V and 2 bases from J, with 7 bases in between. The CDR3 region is CASTSSTDTQYF. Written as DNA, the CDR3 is TGTGCCAGCACCTCGTCCACAGATACGCAGTATTTT.

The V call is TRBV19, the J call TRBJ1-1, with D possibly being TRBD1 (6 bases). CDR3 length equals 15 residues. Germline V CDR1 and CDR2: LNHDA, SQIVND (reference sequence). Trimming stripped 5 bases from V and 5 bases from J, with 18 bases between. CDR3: CASSPPNREGTEAFF. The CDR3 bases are TGTGCCAGTAGTCCTCCGAACAGGGAGGGAACTGAAGCTTTCTTT.

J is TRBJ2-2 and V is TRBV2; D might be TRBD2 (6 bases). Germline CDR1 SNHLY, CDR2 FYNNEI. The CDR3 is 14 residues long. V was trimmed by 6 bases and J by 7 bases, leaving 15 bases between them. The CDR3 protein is CASRGGLGVGELFF. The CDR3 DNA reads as TGTGCCAGCAGGGGGGGTCTTGGTGTCGGGGAGCTGTTTTTT.

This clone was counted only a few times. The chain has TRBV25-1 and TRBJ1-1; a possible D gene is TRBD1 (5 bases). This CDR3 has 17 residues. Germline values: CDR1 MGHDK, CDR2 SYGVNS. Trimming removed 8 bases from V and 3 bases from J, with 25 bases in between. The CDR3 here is CASEILGRGSMDTEAFF. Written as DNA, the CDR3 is TGTGCCAGCGAAATCCTAGGGAGGGGATCGATGGACACTGAAGCTTTCTTT.

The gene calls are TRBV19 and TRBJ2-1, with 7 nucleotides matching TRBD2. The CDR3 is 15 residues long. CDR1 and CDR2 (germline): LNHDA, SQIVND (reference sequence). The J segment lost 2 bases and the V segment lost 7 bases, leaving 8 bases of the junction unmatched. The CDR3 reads CASTPPGGPYNEQFF. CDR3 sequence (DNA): TGTGCCAGTACCCCCCCGGGGGGTCCCTACAATGAGCAGTTCTTC.

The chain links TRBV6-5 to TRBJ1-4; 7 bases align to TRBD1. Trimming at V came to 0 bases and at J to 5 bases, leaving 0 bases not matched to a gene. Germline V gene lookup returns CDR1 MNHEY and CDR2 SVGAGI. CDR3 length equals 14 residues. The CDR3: CASSYSQGNEKLFF. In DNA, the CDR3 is TGTGCCAGCAGTTACTCACAGGGGAATGAAAAACTGTTTTTT.

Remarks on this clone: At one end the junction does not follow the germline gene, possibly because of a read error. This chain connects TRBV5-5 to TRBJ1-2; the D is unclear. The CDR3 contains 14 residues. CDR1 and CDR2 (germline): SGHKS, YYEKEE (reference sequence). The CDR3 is CACSPWSANYGYTF. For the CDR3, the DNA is TGTGCCTGCAGTCCTTGGTCAGCTAACTATGGCTACACCTTC.

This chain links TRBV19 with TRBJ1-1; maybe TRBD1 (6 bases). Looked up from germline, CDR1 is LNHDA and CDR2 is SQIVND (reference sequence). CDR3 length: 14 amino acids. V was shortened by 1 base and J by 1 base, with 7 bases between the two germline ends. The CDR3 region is CASSIGTANTEAFF. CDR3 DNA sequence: TGTGCCAGTAGTATAGGGACAGCGAACACTGAAGCTTTCTTT.

CDR3 in amino acids: CASRLPGQGQTGELFF. CDR3 nucleotide sequence: TGCGCCAGCAGGCTCCCGGGACAGGGACAAACCGGGGAGCTGTTTTTT. The chain links TRBV5-1 to TRBJ2-2; 9 nucleotides match TRBD1. The CDR3 is made up of 16 amino acids. The trim removed 5 bases at V and 5 bases at J, leaving 10 bases unmatched. Germline-derived CDR1 and CDR2 are SGHRS and YFSETQ.